This T cell receptor (beta chain) was observed in a study of blood T cell repertoires in COVID-19. For the study at large: The United States, Italy and Spain supplied acute and convalescent COVID-19 samples.

CDR3 length equals 15 residues. Germline CDR1 reads MNHEY; CDR2 reads SVGEGT. V was shortened by 0 bases and J by 3 bases, with 9 bases between the two germline ends. As processed by the authors: Estimation of nucleated cell counts relied on the amplification of reference gene primers. Here immunoSEQ multiplex PCR was the method, and the copy in TCRdb shows in-frame clones only, minus some. V, J and clone size are taken as reported in that table, and D and trimming were inferred from the DNA itself. The sample includes about 280,000 clones, 86% of them seen just once. This sequence was found in a woman aged 25 to 39 with active or convalescent COVID-19. The chain employs TRBV6-2 or TRBV6-3 and TRBJ1-5; weak D call: TRBD1 (5 bases). Sequencing was carried out using peripheral blood. Written as DNA, the CDR3 is TGTGCCAGCAGTTACTCGGCAGGGCTCAATCAGCCCCAGCATTTT. It codes for CASSYSAGLNQPQHF.